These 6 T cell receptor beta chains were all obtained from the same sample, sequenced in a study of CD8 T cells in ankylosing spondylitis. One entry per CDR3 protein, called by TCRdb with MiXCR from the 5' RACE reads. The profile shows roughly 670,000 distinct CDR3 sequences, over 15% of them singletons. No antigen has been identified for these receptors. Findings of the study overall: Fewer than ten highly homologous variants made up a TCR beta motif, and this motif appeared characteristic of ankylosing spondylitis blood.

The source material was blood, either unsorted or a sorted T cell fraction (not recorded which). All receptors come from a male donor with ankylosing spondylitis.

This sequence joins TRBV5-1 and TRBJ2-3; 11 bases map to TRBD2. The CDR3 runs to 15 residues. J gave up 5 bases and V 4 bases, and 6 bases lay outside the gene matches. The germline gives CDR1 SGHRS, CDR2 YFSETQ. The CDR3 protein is CASSLVAGGVDTQYF. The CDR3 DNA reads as TGCGCCAGCAGCCTCGTAGCGGGAGGGGTAGATACGCAGTATTTT. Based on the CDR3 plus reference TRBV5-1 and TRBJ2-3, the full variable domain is KAGVTQTPRYLIKTRGQQVTLSCSPISGHRSVSWYQQTPGQGLQFLFEYFSETQRNKGNFPGRFSGRQFSNSRSEMNVSTLELGDSALYLCASSLVAGGVDTQYFGPGTRLTVL.

CDR3 sequence: CASSFGTGFYEQYF. The CDR3 DNA is TGTGCCAGCAGTTTCGGGACTGGGTTCTACGAGCAGTACTTC. This rearrangement joins TRBV12-3 or TRBV12-4 to TRBJ2-7, with D perhaps matching TRBD2 (6 bases). The CDR3 spans 14 residues. The germline V and J ends were trimmed by 3 bases and 3 bases, with 12 bases remaining between them.

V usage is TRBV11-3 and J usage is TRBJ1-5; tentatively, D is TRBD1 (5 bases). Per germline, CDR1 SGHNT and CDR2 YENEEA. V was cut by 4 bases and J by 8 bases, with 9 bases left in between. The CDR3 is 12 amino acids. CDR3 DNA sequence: TGTGCCAGCAGCTCGGGGGGTGAGCCCCAGCATTTT. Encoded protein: CASSSGGEPQHF.

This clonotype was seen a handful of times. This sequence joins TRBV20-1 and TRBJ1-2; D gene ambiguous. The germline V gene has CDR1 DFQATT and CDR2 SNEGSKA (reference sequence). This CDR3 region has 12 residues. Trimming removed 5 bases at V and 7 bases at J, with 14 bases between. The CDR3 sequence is CSAVGPAGGYTF. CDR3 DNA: TGCAGTGCTGTCGGGCCGGCCGGTGGCTACACCTTC.

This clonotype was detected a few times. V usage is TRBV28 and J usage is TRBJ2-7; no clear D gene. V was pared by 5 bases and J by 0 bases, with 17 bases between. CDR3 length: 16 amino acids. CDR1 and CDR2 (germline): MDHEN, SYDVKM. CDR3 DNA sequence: TGTGCCAGCAGTCTCAGGATCCTCAGAGGCTCCTACGAGCAGTACTTC. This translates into CASSLRILRGSYEQYF.

The chain's CDR3 is CSAADREPYEQYF. CDR3 coding DNA: TGCAGTGCCGCGGACAGGGAACCCTACGAGCAGTACTTC. The chain couples TRBV20-1 to TRBJ2-7, with TRBD1 matching over 8 bases. From germline, CDR1 is DFQATT and CDR2 SNEGSKA (reference sequence). The CDR3 is made up of 13 amino acids. J gave up 2 bases and V 6 bases, and 6 bases lay outside the gene matches.